A single sample gave rise to the 14 T cell receptor beta chains below, sequenced in a study of Graves' ophthalmopathy and Graves' hyperthyroidism. Beta-chain TCR CDR3 regions were amplified from RNA transcripts. First-round RT-PCR employed HTBI primers, with a second-round multiplex PCR after it. Each CDR3 protein gets one entry after TCRdb re-called the multiplex PCR reads with MiXCR. The repertoire holds around 1.1 million distinct CDR3 sequences, with about 36% as singletons. Sequenced material: peripheral blood or thyroid tissue (not recorded which). All receptors come from an adult man with Graves' hyperthyroidism.

This clonotype has a handful of counts. The chain couples TRBV6-5 to TRBJ1-5; TRBD1 is a possible D gene (5 bases). This CDR3 comprises 14 residues. The germline gives CDR1 MNHEY, CDR2 SVGAGI. With 8 bases removed from V and 2 bases from J, the gap between germline ends came to 13 bases. In nucleotides, the CDR3 is TGTGCCAGCGGGCTCAGGGAGGGCAATCAGCCCCAGCATTTT. It is translated as CASGLREGNQPQHF.

The gene calls are TRBV15 and TRBJ2-2; TRBD2 matches at 9 bases. The V segment lost 5 bases and the J segment 4 bases; nucleotides outside the gene matches: 11. Germline CDR1 is LNHNV and CDR2 is YYDKDF (reference sequence). The CDR3 loop spans 17 amino acids. DNA of the CDR3: TGTGCCACCAGCCCGCGACTAGCGGCGGGTGGCACCGGGGAGCTGTTTTTT. Translation gives CATSPRLAAGGTGELFF.

The rearrangement joins TRBV29-1 to TRBJ1-2, with no clear D. The CDR3 is 12 residues long. Germline-derived CDR1 and CDR2 are SQVTM and ANQGSEA. Trimming cost V 7 bases and J 1 base, with 10 bases left between them. CDR3: CSGGRGNYGYTF. As DNA, the CDR3 is TGCAGCGGAGGTCGCGGTAACTATGGCTACACCTTC. The variable domain in full, completed from reference TRBV29-1 and TRBJ1-2, reads SAVISQKPSRDICQRGTSLTIQCQVDSQVTMMFWYRQQPGQSLTLIATANQGSEATYESGFVIDKFPISRPNLTFSTLTVSNMSPEDSSIYLCSGGRGNYGYTFGSGTRLTVV.

This clonotype appeared many times. CDR3 sequence (DNA): TGTGCCAGCAGCTTAGCAGGGACCTTTGAAGCTTTCTTT. Translating it yields CASSLAGTFEAFF. This chain links TRBV11-2 with TRBJ1-1, with D possibly being TRBD1 (5 bases). CDR3 size: 13 residues. V lost 1 base and J lost 7, with 10 bases in between. The V gene's germline CDR1 is SGHAT and CDR2 FQNNGV.

This clonotype was seen many times. The chain joins TRBV7-2 to TRBJ1-4; a weak D match, TRBD1 (5 bases). CDR1 is SGHTA and CDR2 is FQGNSA in the germline V gene. CDR3 length: 14 residues. V lost 5 bases and J lost 8, with 15 bases in between. The CDR3 region is CASSLDIGGEKLFF. The DNA for the CDR3 is TGTGCCAGCAGCCTGGACATTGGAGGGGAAAAACTGTTTTTT.

This clonotype was recorded once. The CDR3 protein is CSSTGVLGYTF. The CDR3 nucleotides read TGCAGCTCGACAGGGGTCCTTGGCTACACCTTC. The V and J genes are TRBV29-1 and TRBJ1-2; 8 bases map to TRBD1. In germline, CDR1 is SQVTM, CDR2 ANQGSEA. The CDR3 extends over 11 amino acids. V shed 8 bases and J 7 bases; nucleotides not matched to a gene: 6.

This chain links TRBV15 with TRBJ1-2; 7 bases match TRBD1. Germline loops: CDR1 LNHNV, CDR2 YYDKDF (reference sequence). The CDR3 is 16 residues long. After removal of 1 base from V and 5 bases from J, the junction contained 10 bases not matched to a gene. CDR3 amino acids: CATSRARQGVGYGYTF. In DNA, the CDR3 is TGTGCCACCAGCAGAGCAAGACAGGGTGTCGGGTATGGCTACACCTTC.

The chain uses TRBV18 and TRBJ1-5, with D unclear. The CDR3 spans 14 residues. Trimming pared 4 bases from V and 4 bases from J, leaving 11 bases between. CDR1 is KGHSH, CDR2 LQKENI, per germline. The CDR3 nucleotides are TGTGCCAGCTCACTTGACGGACGAAATCAGCCCCAGCATTTT. Protein sequence: CASSLDGRNQPQHF.

As for this clonotype: A read error may explain this, as a much larger clone is one base away. The chain carries TRBV20-1 and TRBJ2-7, with TRBD1 matching over 7 bases. The CDR3 loop spans 13 amino acids. The germline CDR1 and CDR2 sequences are DFQATT and SNEGSKA (reference sequence). Trimming removed 4 bases from V and 0 bases from J; junction bases left unmatched: 3. The CDR3 protein is CSANDRDSYEQYF. CDR3 nucleotide sequence: TGCAGTGCTAACGACAGGGACTCCTACGAGCAGTACTTC.

In the case of this clonotype: The junction shows a germline mismatch at one end, possibly a read error. The gene calls are TRBV12-3 or TRBV12-4 and TRBJ2-3; the match to TRBD1 covers 9 bases. This CDR3 comprises 13 residues. The CDR3 sequence: CASSLRGGQGKHF. The CDR3 DNA is TGTGCCAGCAGTTTAAGAGGGGGACAGGGTAAACATTTT.

The chain recombines TRBV19 with TRBJ2-2; 7 bases are shared with TRBD1. J lost 5 bases, V lost 3 bases, and 3 bases had no gene match. The CDR3 is made up of 14 amino acids. The V gene's germline CDR1 is LNHDA and CDR2 SQIVND (reference sequence). The CDR3 coding sequence is TGTGCCAGTAGTATGGGCAGGGGGACCGGGGAGCTGTTTTTT. As protein: CASSMGRGTGELFF.

J is TRBJ2-7 and V is TRBV12-3 or TRBV12-4; either TRBD1 or TRBD2 may supply D (5 bases each). V dropped 8 bases and J dropped 2 bases, with 16 bases sitting between them. This CDR3 has 14 residues. Here the CDR3 reads CASGGASSAYEQYF. The CDR3 nucleotides read TGTGCCAGCGGGGGAGCTTCTTCCGCCTACGAGCAGTACTTC.

V gene TRBV10-2 combines with J gene TRBJ2-7, with TRBD1 as a possible D gene (6 bases). Germline-derived CDR1 and CDR2 are WSHSY and SAAADI. This CDR3 spans 15 amino acids. Trimming removed 3 bases at V and 3 bases at J, with 15 bases between. CDR3 protein: CASSDSGQGNYEQYF. CDR3 DNA sequence: TGCGCCAGCAGTGACTCCGGGCAGGGGAACTACGAGCAGTACTTC.

The chain recombines TRBV7-3 with TRBJ1-2, with D possibly matching TRBD1 (6 bases). This CDR3 region has 13 residues. CDR1 is SGHTA, CDR2 FQGTGA, per germline. Between the trimmed V and J ends, which lost 5 bases and 10 bases, there was a span of 17 bases. The CDR3 is CASSERDTRHYTF. Written as DNA, the CDR3 is TGTGCCAGCAGCGAAAGGGACACCCGACACTACACCTTC.